The rows below give T cell receptor beta chains drawn from one sample of a study of blood T cell repertoires in COVID-19. Assay used: immunoSEQ multiplex PCR; TCRdb lists only in-frame clones, some missing. Of over 75,000 clones listed, nearly 90% are singletons. The sequenced sample consisted of peripheral blood. The receptors were sampled from a woman of 80 years or more with active COVID-19. Each CDR3 is given with its conserved first and last residue.

len,v_gene,j_gene,CDR3aa
16,TRBV5-1,TRBJ1-6,CASSLARNGGNSPLHF
14,TRBV19,TRBJ2-3,CASLQGANADTQYF
16,TRBV3-1/TRBV3-2,TRBJ1-2,CASSQDVRHRLSSYTF
19,TRBV27,TRBJ1-5,CASSFPDPTGKLSNQPQHF
11,TRBV28,TRBJ2-7,CASSFTREQYF
16,TRBV11-2,TRBJ2-1,CASSPGTSGSYNEQFF
15,TRBV19,TRBJ1-2,CASSATGDNNYGYTF
17,TRBV9,TRBJ2-3,CASSVRGSIDGTDTQYF
15,TRBV7-2,TRBJ2-7,CASSLGLAGWGEQYF
16,TRBV5-4,TRBJ2-5,CASSLGLADYQETQYF
13,TRBV27,TRBJ2-1,CASRRERYNEQFF
17,TRBV4-1,TRBJ2-5,CASSQDTGLAGWETQYF
14,TRBV3-1/TRBV3-2,TRBJ2-1,CASSPRTSYNEQFF
12,TRBV10-3,TRBJ1-2,CAISVQGYGYTF
16,TRBV28,TRBJ2-3,CASSLGLAGRTDTQYF
12,TRBV19,TRBJ1-5,CASSDSDQPQHF
15,TRBV23-1,TRBJ1-1,CASSQLGTGDTEAFF
16,TRBV7-9,TRBJ1-1,CASSSLWAGGNTEAFF
16,TRBV4-2,TRBJ1-1,CASSQFRQGVNTEAFF
14,TRBV16,TRBJ1-2,CASSLFSGNYGYTF
17,TRBV4-1,TRBJ2-5,CASSQDRRSQGSETQYF
14,TRBV28,TRBJ1-1,CASSSLRVNTEAFF
18,TRBV4-1,TRBJ1-6,CASSQGLLRSSYNSPLHF
14,TRBV19,TRBJ2-1,CASSRTEITNEQFF
14,TRBV27,TRBJ2-1,CASSLWRDHNEQFF
14,TRBV9,TRBJ2-2,CASSQGGATGELFF
13,TRBV6-5,TRBJ2-7,CASSPQGGAEQYF
16,TRBV5-1,TRBJ1-1,CASSLGGASLLAEAFF
13,TRBV7-3,TRBJ2-3,CASSPDSSDTQYF
16,TRBV28,TRBJ1-2,CASSARGQGLNYGYTF
15,TRBV7-2,TRBJ2-1,CASSLQRGPYNEQFF
16,TRBV9,TRBJ2-5,CASSSPGRGGQETQYF
14,TRBV5-8,TRBJ2-5,CASSSLAAQETQYF
15,TRBV6-2/TRBV6-3,TRBJ1-1,CASSYLSTGVTEAFF
15,TRBV5-4,TRBJ2-5,CASSLRLAGGETQYF
17,TRBV7-8,TRBJ2-1,CASSSPSGTGLISEQFF
14,TRBV18,TRBJ2-3,CASSPPARPDTQYF
16,TRBV24-1,TRBJ2-2,CATSDLKGMGTGELFF
17,TRBV7-9,TRBJ2-1,CASSGVLAGDSYNEQFF
13,TRBV4-1,TRBJ1-1,CASSQSVRGEAFF
17,TRBV21-1,TRBJ2-3,CASSKVGFRGATDTQYF
16,TRBV28,TRBJ2-7,CASFPTSGRLRDEQYF
14,TRBV10-3,TRBJ2-1,CAISDPRKDNEQFF
13,TRBV9,TRBJ1-6,CASSPTGSSPLHF
12,TRBV2,TRBJ1-1,CASGTGFEGAFF